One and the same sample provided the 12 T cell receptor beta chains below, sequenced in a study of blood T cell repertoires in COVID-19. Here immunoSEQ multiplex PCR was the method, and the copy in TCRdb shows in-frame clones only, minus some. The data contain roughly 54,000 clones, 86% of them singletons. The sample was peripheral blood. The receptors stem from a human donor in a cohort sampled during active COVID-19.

CDR3 DNA sequence: TGTGCCTGGAGTTCAGGGTATAGCAATCAGCCCCAGCATTTT. Translated: CAWSSGYSNQPQHF. The chain links TRBV30 to TRBJ1-5, with a possible D match to TRBD1 (5 bases). This CDR3 has 14 amino acids. CDR1 is GTSNPN and CDR2 is SVGIG in the germline V gene (reference sequence). With 2 bases removed from V and 0 bases from J, the gap between germline ends came to 8 bases.

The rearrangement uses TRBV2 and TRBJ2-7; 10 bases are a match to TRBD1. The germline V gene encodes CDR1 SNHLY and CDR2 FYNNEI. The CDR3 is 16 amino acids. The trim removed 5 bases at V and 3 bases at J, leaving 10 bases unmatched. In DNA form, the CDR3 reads TGTGCCAGCAGTCGGGTGGGGACAGGGGCCTTCTACGAGCAGTACTTC. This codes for CASSRVGTGAFYEQYF.

This CDR3 reads CASSHPGVGGYNEQFF. CDR3 sequence (DNA): TGTGCCAGCAGCCACCCAGGGGTTGGGGGCTACAATGAGCAGTTCTTC. This sequence joins TRBV7-8 and TRBJ2-1; D perhaps matches TRBD1 (6 bases). The V end was cut by 5 bases, the J end by 3 bases, with 17 bases between. CDR1 SGHVS and CDR2 FQNEAQ come from the germline V gene. The CDR3 is made up of 16 amino acids.

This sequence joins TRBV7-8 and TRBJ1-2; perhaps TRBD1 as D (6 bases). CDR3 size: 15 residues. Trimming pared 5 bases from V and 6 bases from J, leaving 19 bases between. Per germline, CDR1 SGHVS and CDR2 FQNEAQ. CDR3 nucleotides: TGTGCCAGCAGCCAAAGGCCCAGGGACACTAATGGCTACACCTTC. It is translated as CASSQRPRDTNGYTF.

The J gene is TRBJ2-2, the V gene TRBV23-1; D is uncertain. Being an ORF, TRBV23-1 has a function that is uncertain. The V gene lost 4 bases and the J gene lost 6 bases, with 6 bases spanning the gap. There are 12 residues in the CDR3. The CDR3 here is CASSRLAGELFF. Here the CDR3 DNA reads TGCGCCAGCAGTCGGCTAGCCGGGGAGCTGTTTTTT.

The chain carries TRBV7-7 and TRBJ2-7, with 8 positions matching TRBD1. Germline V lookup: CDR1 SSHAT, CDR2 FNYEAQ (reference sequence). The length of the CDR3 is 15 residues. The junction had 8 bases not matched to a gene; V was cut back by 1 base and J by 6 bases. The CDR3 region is CASSLGQGAAAEQYF. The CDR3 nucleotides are TGTGCCAGCAGCTTAGGCCAGGGGGCCGCAGCCGAGCAGTACTTC.

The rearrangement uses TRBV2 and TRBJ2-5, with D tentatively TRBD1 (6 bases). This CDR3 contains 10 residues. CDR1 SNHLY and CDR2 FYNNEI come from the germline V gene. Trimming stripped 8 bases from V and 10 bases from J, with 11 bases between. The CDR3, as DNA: TGTGCCAGCGGACCGGGACACCAGTACTTC. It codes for CASGPGHQYF.

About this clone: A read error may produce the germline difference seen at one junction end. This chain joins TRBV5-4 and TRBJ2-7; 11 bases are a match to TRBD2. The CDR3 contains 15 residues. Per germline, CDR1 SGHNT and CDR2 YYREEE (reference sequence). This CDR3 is CASSFPGTSGGLGLF. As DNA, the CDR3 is TGTGCCAGCAGCTTCCCGGGTACTAGCGGGGGCCTCGGTTTGTTC.

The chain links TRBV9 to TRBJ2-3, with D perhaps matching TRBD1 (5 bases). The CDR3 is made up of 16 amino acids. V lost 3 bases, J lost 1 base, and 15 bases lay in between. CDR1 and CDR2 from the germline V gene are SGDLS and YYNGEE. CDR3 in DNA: TGTGCCAGCAGCGCCACACAGGCTTTTGGCACAGATACGCAGTATTTT. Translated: CASSATQAFGTDTQYF.

The CDR3 DNA is TGTGCCAGCAGTGAACTATCCGGGCTAGCACGTGAGCAGTTCTTC. Translating it yields CASSELSGLAREQFF. This chain uses TRBV6-1 with TRBJ2-1; possibly TRBD2 for D (5 bases). CDR1 is MNHNS and CDR2 is SASEGT in the germline V gene. Trimming took 2 bases from V and 9 from J, leaving 17 bases between them. The CDR3 spans 15 residues.

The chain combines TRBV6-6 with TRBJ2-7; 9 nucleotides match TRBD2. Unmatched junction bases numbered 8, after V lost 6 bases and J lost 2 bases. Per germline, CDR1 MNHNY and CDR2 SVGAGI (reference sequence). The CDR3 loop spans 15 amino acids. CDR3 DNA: TGTGCCAGCAGACCCCCGACTAGCGGAACCTACGAGCAGTACTTC. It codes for CASRPPTSGTYEQYF.

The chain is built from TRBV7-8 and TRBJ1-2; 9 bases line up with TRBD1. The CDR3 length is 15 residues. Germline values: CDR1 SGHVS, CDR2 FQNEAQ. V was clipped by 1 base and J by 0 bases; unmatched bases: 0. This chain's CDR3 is CASSLGQGANYGYTF. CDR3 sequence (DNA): TGTGCCAGCAGCTTAGGACAGGGGGCTAACTATGGCTACACCTTC.